The 8 T cell receptor beta chains in this list originate from one sample, sequenced in a study of blood T cell repertoires in COVID-19. Repertoires were generated with immunoSEQ multiplex PCR, while TCRdb's copy carries only in-frame clones and drops some. The table lists about 310,000 clones, approximately 87% of them singletons. Sequenced material: peripheral blood. These receptors were obtained from a woman aged 45-65 years who had recovered from COVID-19.

V gene TRBV3-1 (or the pseudogene TRBV3-2) combines with J gene TRBJ2-3, with a weak D call TRBD1 (6 bases). Germline CDR1 LGHDT, CDR2 YNNKEL (reference sequence). V gave up 4 bases and J gave up 6 bases, with 14 bases separating them. The CDR3 is made up of 14 amino acids. The CDR3 nucleotides read TGTGCCAGCAGCCTCGAACAGGGCTTCGATACGCAGTATTTT. This translates into CASSLEQGFDTQYF.

V and J are TRBV7-3 and TRBJ2-2; 9 positions match TRBD2. Germline loops: CDR1 SGHTA, CDR2 FQGTGA. The CDR3 is made up of 17 amino acids. Trimming took 5 bases from V and 7 from J; bases not matched to a gene: 14. The CDR3 bases are TGTGCCAGCAGCGAAGGACCCGCGGGAGGGCCGAGCGGGGAGCTGTTTTTT. Its translation is CASSEGPAGGPSGELFF.

CDR3: CAITGTGVEQYF. The CDR3 DNA sequence: TGTGCCATTACCGGGACAGGGGTCGAGCAGTACTTC. The V gene is TRBV6-5, the J gene TRBJ2-7; 10 bases are shared with TRBD1. V gave up 10 bases and J gave up 6 bases; unmatched junction bases: 6. Germline-derived CDR1 and CDR2 are MNHEY and SVGAGI. CDR3 length: 12 amino acids.

This clone was counted between two and nine times. The V gene is TRBV10-1, the J gene TRBJ2-2; D may be TRBD2 (5 bases). CDR1 WNHNN and CDR2 SYGVQD come from the germline V gene (reference sequence). Trimming pared 2 bases from V and 2 bases from J, leaving 9 bases between. CDR3 length: 15 residues. CDR3 nucleotides: TGCGCCAGCAGTGAGAGACGGGGAAACACCGGGGAGCTGTTTTTT. This codes for CASSERRGNTGELFF.

The J gene is TRBJ1-5, the V gene TRBV6-1; 8 bases align to TRBD1. V shed 2 bases, J shed 5 bases, and the junction held 5 bases outside the gene matches. CDR3 length: 15 amino acids. Germline V CDR1 and CDR2: MNHNS, SASEGT. The CDR3 loop reads CASSELPRGHQPQHF. CDR3 coding DNA: TGTGCCAGCAGTGAATTGCCCAGGGGGCATCAGCCCCAGCATTTT.

The chain carries TRBV7-3 and TRBJ2-1; tentatively, D is TRBD1 (6 bases). Trimming took 5 bases from V and 3 from J, leaving 11 bases between them. The CDR3 runs to 14 residues. The germline gives CDR1 SGHTA, CDR2 FQGTGA. Here the CDR3 DNA reads TGTGCCAGCAGCGCTACAGGGATCTACAATGAGCAGTTCTTC. Its protein is CASSATGIYNEQFF.

This chain joins TRBV7-8 and TRBJ2-1; no clear D. The CDR3 spans 17 residues. The germline gives CDR1 SGHVS, CDR2 FQNEAQ. V lost 1 base, J lost 0 bases, and 13 bases lay in between. Here the CDR3 DNA reads TGTGCCAGCAGCTTAGGGGTAGCTCAGAGCTCCTACAATGAGCAGTTCTTC. It translates to CASSLGVAQSSYNEQFF. The complete variable domain, with remaining parts taken from reference TRBV7-8 and TRBJ2-1, reads GAGVSQSPRYKVAKRGQDVALRCDPISGHVSLFWYQQALGQGPEFLTYFQNEAQLDKSGLPSDRFFAERPEGSVSTLKIQRTQQEDSAVYLCASSLGVAQSSYNEQFFGPGTRLTVL.

The V and J genes are TRBV30 and TRBJ2-3, with TRBD2 as a possible D gene (6 bases). The germline V gene encodes CDR1 GTSNPN and CDR2 SVGIG (reference sequence). The CDR3 runs 14 residues. V lost 0 bases, J lost 1 base, and 8 bases lay in between. The CDR3 here is CAWSVGGGTDTQYF. Here the CDR3 DNA reads TGTGCCTGGAGTGTGGGGGGAGGCACAGATACGCAGTATTTT.